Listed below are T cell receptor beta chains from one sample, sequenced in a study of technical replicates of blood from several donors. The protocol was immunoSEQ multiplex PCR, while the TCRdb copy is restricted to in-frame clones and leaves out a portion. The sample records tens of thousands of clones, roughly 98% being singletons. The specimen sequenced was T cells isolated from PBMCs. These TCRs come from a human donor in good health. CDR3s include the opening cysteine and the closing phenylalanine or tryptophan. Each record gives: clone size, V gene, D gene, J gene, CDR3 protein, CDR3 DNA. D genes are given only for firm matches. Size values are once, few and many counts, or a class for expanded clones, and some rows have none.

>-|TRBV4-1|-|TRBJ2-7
CASVAPDYEQYF
TGCGCCAGCGTAGCGCCAGACTACGAGCAGTACTTC
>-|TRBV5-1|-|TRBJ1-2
CASSDVYKGTQLSDGYTF
TGCGCCAGCAGCGACGTATATAAGGGGACACAGCTATCTGACGGCTACACCTTC
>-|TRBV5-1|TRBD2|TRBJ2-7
CASSPTSGGNYEQYF
TGCGCCAGCAGCCCAACTAGCGGGGGTAACTACGAGCAGTACTTC
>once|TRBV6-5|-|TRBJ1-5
CASRTAGRGNQPQHF
TGTGCCAGCAGAACTGCAGGGCGAGGAAATCAGCCCCAGCATTTT
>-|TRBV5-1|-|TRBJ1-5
CASSLTGNQPQHF
TGCGCCAGCAGCTTGACAGGGAATCAGCCCCAGCATTTT
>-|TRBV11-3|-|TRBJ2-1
CASSQTSSYEQFF
TGTGCCAGCAGCCAGACATCTAGCTATGAGCAGTTCTTC
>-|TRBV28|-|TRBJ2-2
CASSSSLSGGGDGELFF
TGTGCCAGCAGTTCGTCTTTGTCGGGGGGCGGAGACGGGGAGCTGTTTTTT
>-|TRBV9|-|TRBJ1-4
CASSVGREENEKLFF
TGTGCCAGCAGCGTAGGCAGGGAGGAAAATGAAAAACTGTTTTTT
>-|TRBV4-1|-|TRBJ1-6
CASSPGDGDSPLHF
TGCGCCAGCAGCCCAGGGGACGGAGATTCACCCCTCCACTTT
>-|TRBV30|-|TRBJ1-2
CAWSVHPQASYGYTF
TGTGCCTGGAGTGTCCACCCGCAGGCCTCCTATGGCTACACCTTC
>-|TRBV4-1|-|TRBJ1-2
CASSLSEDAGGGYTF
TGCGCCAGCAGCCTAAGTGAGGATGCCGGGGGAGGCTACACCTTC
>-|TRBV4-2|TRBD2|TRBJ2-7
CASSQDVREGYEQYF
TGTGCCAGCAGCCAAGATGTTCGGGAGGGCTACGAGCAGTACTTC
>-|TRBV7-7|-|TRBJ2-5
CASSLQGWETQYF
TGTGCCAGCAGCTTACAGGGATGGGAGACCCAGTACTTC
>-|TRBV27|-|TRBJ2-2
CASSPLSGELFF
TGTGCCAGCAGTCCCCTTTCCGGGGAGCTGTTTTTT
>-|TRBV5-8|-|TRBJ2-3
CASSIGPSTDTQYF
TGTGCCAGCAGCATTGGGCCCAGCACAGATACGCAGTATTTT
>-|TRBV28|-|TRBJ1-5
CASSPPRDNQPQHF
TGTGCCAGCAGCCCTCCCAGGGACAATCAGCCCCAGCATTTT
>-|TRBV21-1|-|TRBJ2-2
CASSTYVGQVKPGELFF
TGTGCCAGCAGCACCTACGTAGGACAGGTGAAGCCCGGGGAGCTGTTTTTT
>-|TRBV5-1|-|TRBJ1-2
CASSFQYGINIGQSQGYTF
TGCGCCAGCAGCTTCCAATATGGAATTAACATTGGACAGTCTCAGGGCTACACCTTC
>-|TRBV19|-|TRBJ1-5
CASTTGKYQPQHF
TGTGCCAGCACTACAGGGAAGTATCAGCCCCAGCATTTT
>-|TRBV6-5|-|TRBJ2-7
CASSLSGPHYEQYF
TGTGCCAGCAGTCTGTCGGGTCCGCACTACGAGCAGTACTTC
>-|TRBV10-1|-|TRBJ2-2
CASSDSSRGTGELFF
TGCGCCAGCAGTGATTCGAGCCGGGGCACCGGGGAGCTGTTTTTT
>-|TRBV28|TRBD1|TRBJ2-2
CASRQGSTGELFF
TGTGCCAGCCGACAGGGGTCCACCGGGGAGCTGTTTTTT
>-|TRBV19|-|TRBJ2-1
CASSIEQYNEQFF
TGTGCCAGTAGTATTGAACAGTACAATGAGCAGTTCTTC
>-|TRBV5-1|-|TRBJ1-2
CASSLGVTSGYTF
TGCGCCAGCAGCTTGGGCGTAACCTCTGGCTACACCTTC
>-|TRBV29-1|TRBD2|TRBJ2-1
CSVEDPTSGSLNEQFF
TGCAGCGTTGAAGATCCAACCAGCGGGAGCCTCAATGAGCAGTTCTTC
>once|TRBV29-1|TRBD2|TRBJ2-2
CSVAMGAGGFSGELFF
TGCAGCGTTGCTATGGGGGCGGGAGGTTTCTCCGGGGAGCTGTTTTTT
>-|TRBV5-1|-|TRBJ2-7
CASSLAWRGEQYF
TGCGCCAGCAGCTTGGCCTGGAGGGGCGAGCAGTACTTC
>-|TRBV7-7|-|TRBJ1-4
CASSLSNEKLFF
TGTGCTAGCAGCCTATCTAATGAAAAACTGTTTTTT
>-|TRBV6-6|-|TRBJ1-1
CASSYSPGATEAFF
TGTGCCAGCAGTTACAGTCCGGGTGCCACTGAAGCTTTCTTT
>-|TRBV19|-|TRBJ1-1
CASSLLAVSEAFF
TGTGCCAGTAGTTTGTTGGCAGTCTCTGAAGCTTTCTTT
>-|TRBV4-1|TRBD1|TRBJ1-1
CASSPLGGAQGALYTEAFF
TGCGCCAGCAGCCCCTTGGGCGGAGCACAGGGGGCGCTTTACACTGAAGCTTTCTTT
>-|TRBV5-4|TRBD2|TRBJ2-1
CASTILAGIGEQFF
TGTGCCAGCACCATTTTAGCGGGAATCGGTGAGCAGTTCTTC
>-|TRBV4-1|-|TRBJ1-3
CASSQGASSGNTIYF
TGCGCCAGCAGCCAAGGGGCCAGCTCTGGAAACACCATATATTTT
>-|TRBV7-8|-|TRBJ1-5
CASSLGQARGSNQPQHF
TGTGCCAGCAGCTTAGGACAGGCCAGGGGTAGCAATCAGCCCCAGCATTTT
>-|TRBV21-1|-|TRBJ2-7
CASSNLSGTSYEQYF
TGTGCCAGCAGCAACCTTAGCGGCACTTCCTACGAGCAGTACTTC
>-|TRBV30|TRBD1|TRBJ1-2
CAWGQGGGYTF
TGTGCCTGGGGACAGGGGGGAGGCTACACCTTC
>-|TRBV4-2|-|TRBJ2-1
CASSQGGGPYNEQFF
TGTGCCAGCAGCCAAGGGGGGGGCCCCTACAATGAGCAGTTCTTC
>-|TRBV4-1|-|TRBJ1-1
CASSQDWAGVLRAFF
TGCGCCAGCAGCCAAGATTGGGCAGGGGTACTTCGGGCTTTCTTT
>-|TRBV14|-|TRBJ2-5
CASSKLVQETQYF
TGTGCCAGCAGCAAGCTGGTCCAAGAGACCCAGTACTTC
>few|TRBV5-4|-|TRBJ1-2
CASSLSTATHPYGYTF
TGTGCCAGCAGCCTGTCAACTGCGACTCATCCCTATGGCTACACCTTC
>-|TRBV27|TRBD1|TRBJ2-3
CASSGPGQGDRDTQYF
TGTGCCAGCAGTGGACCGGGACAGGGGGATAGGGATACGCAGTATTTT
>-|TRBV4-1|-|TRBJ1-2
CASSPNSAGYTF
TGCGCCAGCAGCCCTAACAGTGCTGGCTACACCTTC
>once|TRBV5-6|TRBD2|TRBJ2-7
CASSFGLAGGYEQYF
TGTGCCAGCAGCTTCGGACTAGCGGGGGGATACGAGCAGTACTTC
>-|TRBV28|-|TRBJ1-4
CASSLWFRGREKLFF
TGTGCCAGCAGTTTATGGTTTAGGGGCCGTGAAAAACTGTTTTTT
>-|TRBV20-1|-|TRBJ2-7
CSARDRGEYF
TGCAGTGCTAGAGACAGGGGGGAGTACTTC
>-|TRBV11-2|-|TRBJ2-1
CASSAQTSNEQFF
TGTGCCAGCAGCGCGCAGACTAGCAATGAGCAGTTCTTC
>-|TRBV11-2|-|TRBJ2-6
CASSLAGLSGSAGANVLTF
TGTGCCAGCAGCTTAGCGGGGTTGAGTGGTTCGGCTGGGGCCAACGTCCTGACTTTC
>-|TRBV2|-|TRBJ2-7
CASSDPVEQYF
TGTGCCAGCAGTGATCCGGTCGAGCAGTACTTC
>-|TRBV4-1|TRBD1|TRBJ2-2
CASSQGGTGVTGELFF
TGCGCCAGCAGCCAAGGAGGGACAGGGGTGACCGGGGAGCTGTTTTTT
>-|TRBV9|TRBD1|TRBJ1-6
CASSVGGTGDSPLHF
TGTGCCAGCAGCGTAGGTGGGACAGGGGATTCACCCCTCCACTTT
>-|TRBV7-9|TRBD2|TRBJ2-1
CASSPPTLAGYEQFF
TGTGCCAGCAGCCCACCCACACTAGCGGGATATGAGCAGTTCTTC